This is a list of T cell receptor beta chains from one sample in a study of blood T cell repertoires in COVID-19. Sequenced by immunoSEQ multiplex PCR; TCRdb stores in-frame clones only, minus some. The sample holds some 190,000 clones, around 83% seen once. The sample was peripheral blood. All receptors derive from an elderly woman with acute or convalescent COVID-19. CDR3s include the opening cysteine and the closing phenylalanine or tryptophan. D genes are given only for firm matches. Rows may omit the clone size; those that give it use once, few, many or a size class.

DNA,CDR3,size,D,V,J
TGTGCCAGCAGCCACTGGCGGACAAGCTCCTACAATGAGCAGTTCTTC,CASSHWRTSSYNEQFF,.,.,TRBV3-1/TRBV3-2,TRBJ2-1
TGTGCCAGTAGTATAGGTGGACAGGGATCCCGTCAGCCCCAGCATTTT,CASSIGGQGSRQPQHF,once,TRBD1,TRBV19,TRBJ1-5
TGTGCCACCAGTGATTCTCGCAGGGGGTACACAGATACGCAGTATTTT,CATSDSRRGYTDTQYF,.,TRBD1,TRBV24-1,TRBJ2-3
TGTGCCAGCAGTAAGGATAGCGGTGGGTACGAGCAGTACTTC,CASSKDSGGYEQYF,.,.,TRBV6-5,TRBJ2-7
TGCAGCGTTGACAGGGCAGGTGGAAACACCATATATTTT,CSVDRAGGNTIYF,.,.,TRBV29-1,TRBJ1-3
TGTGCCAGCAGCAAACGATCCGGGACAGGGGGCAAGTTCTTT,CASSKRSGTGGKFF,.,TRBD1,TRBV11-3,TRBJ1-1
TGTGCCAGCTCATTGGGCGGGGCGGGCGGCTATGGCTACACCTTC,CASSLGGAGGYGYTF,.,.,TRBV7-2,TRBJ1-2
TGTGCCAGCAGCTTTGGGGGGTCGAACAAAAACATTCAGTACTTC,CASSFGGSNKNIQYF,.,.,TRBV7-2,TRBJ2-4
TGTGCCACGTTCAGGGTTTTTCAGCCCCAGCATTTT,CATFRVFQPQHF,.,.,TRBV28,TRBJ1-5
TGTGCCAGTAGTCTCGGGACAATCCAAGAGACCCAGTACTTC,CASSLGTIQETQYF,.,.,TRBV19,TRBJ2-5